The clone carrying this T cell receptor beta chain is a singleton in its sample. The data were obtained in a study of blood T cell repertoires in COVID-19. Study at large: T cells, B-cell-depleted T cells, or PBMCs supplied cDNA or gDNA.

Clones were sequenced by immunoSEQ multiplex PCR, and TCRdb holds only the in-frame ones, with some missing. The table lists fewer than 200,000 clones, 84% of them singletons. Trimming cost V 3 bases and J 1 base, with 10 bases left between them. This CDR3 has 16 residues. Germline values: CDR1 MGHDK, CDR2 SYGVNS. The genes are TRBV25-1 and TRBJ1-6; no clear D. The receptor was derived from a man between 40 and 49 years old who had recovered from COVID-19. The source material was peripheral blood. CDR3 residues: CASSEAGGSYNSPLHF. The CDR3 nucleotides read TGTGCCAGCAGTGAGGCAGGAGGATCCTATAATTCACCCCTCCACTTT.